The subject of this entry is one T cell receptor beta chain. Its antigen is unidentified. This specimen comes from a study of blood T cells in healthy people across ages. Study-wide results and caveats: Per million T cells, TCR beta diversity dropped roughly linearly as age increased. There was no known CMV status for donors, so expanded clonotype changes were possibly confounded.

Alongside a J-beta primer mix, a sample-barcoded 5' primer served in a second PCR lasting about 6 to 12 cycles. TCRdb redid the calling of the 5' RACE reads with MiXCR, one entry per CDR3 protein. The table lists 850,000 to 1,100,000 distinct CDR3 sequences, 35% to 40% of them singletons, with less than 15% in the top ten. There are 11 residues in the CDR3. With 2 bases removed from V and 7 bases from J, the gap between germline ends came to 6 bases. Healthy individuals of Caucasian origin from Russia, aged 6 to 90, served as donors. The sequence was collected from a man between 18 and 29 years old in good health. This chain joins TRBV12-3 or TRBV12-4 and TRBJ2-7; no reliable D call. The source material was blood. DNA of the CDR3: TGTGCCAGCAGTTTAACGTGGGAGCAGTACTTC. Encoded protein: CASSLTWEQYF.